These 12 T cell receptor beta chains were all obtained from the same sample, sequenced in a study of OX40 agonist ivuxolimab in advanced cancers. Data came from immunoSEQ multiplex PCR; TCRdb stores just in-frame clones and leaves some out. The table records more than 65,000 clones, approximately 85% of them present only once. The starting material was CD4+ or CD8+ T cells sorted from blood, obtained in a trial of the OX40 agonist ivuxolimab. The receptors come from an adult with an advanced solid tumor such as melanoma, head and neck, liver or kidney cancer.

The V and J genes are TRBV19 and TRBJ1-5; D not resolved. The CDR3 is made up of 13 amino acids. The V and J ends lost 7 bases and 3 bases respectively, with 10 bases between them. The germline gives CDR1 LNHDA, CDR2 SQIVND (reference sequence). Here the CDR3 DNA reads TGTGCCAGTAACGTCAGGATCAATCAGCCCCAGCATTTT. Encoded protein: CASNVRINQPQHF.

The V gene is TRBV2, the J gene TRBJ1-5; D is undetermined. The V gene's germline CDR1 is SNHLY and CDR2 FYNNEI. V lost 7 bases, J lost 0 bases, and 13 bases lay in between. The CDR3 totals 15 residues. CDR3 sequence: CASKRQTFSNQPQHF. The CDR3 DNA is TGTGCCAGCAAGAGGCAGACCTTTAGCAATCAGCCCCAGCATTTT.

This clone was detected only once. V and J are TRBV29-1 and TRBJ2-7; D gene ambiguous. The CDR3 extends over 11 amino acids. Deletions cut 4 bases from V and 5 bases from J, with 9 bases between. Germline loops: CDR1 SQVTM, CDR2 ANQGSEA. The CDR3 sequence is CSVVGWNEQYF. CDR3 nucleotide sequence: TGCAGCGTTGTCGGCTGGAACGAGCAGTACTTC.

The CDR3 loop reads CSVGLNRVEKLFF. Written as DNA, the CDR3 is TGCAGCGTTGGGTTGAACAGGGTTGAAAAACTGTTTTTT. J is TRBJ1-4 and V is TRBV29-1; perhaps TRBD1 as D (6 bases). V was trimmed by 4 bases and J by 7 bases, leaving 13 bases between them. Germline V gene data show CDR1 as SQVTM and CDR2 as ANQGSEA. The length of the CDR3 is 13 residues.

This sequence joins TRBV28 and TRBJ2-1, with D tentatively TRBD1 (6 bases). Trimming pared 6 bases from V and 10 bases from J, leaving 16 bases between. Germline V lookup: CDR1 MDHEN, CDR2 SYDVKM. The CDR3 has 13 residues. As DNA, the CDR3 is TGTGCCAGCAGCCGCCCCGCAGGGGTCGAGCAGTTCTTC. Translated: CASSRPAGVEQFF.

The genes are TRBV23-1 and TRBJ2-3; D is unresolved. TRBV23-1 is placed among ORFs of uncertain function. The CDR3 runs 17 residues. V was trimmed by 3 bases and J by 0 bases, leaving 16 bases between them. CDR3: CASSHFGENTSTDTQYF. In DNA form, the CDR3 reads TGCGCCAGCAGTCACTTTGGGGAAAATACTAGCACAGATACGCAGTATTTT.

V is TRBV5-4 and J is TRBJ2-5; D gene unclear. Trimming left V 3 bases short and J 1 base short, with 4 bases between. CDR3 length equals 12 residues. Per the germline V gene, CDR1 is SGHNT and CDR2 is YYREEE (reference sequence). CDR3 in DNA: TGTGCCAGCAGCTCGCCCCAAGAGACCCAGTACTTC. Translation: CASSSPQETQYF.

The chain joins TRBV29-1 to TRBJ2-1; 7 nucleotides agree with TRBD2. The trim removed 4 bases at V and 8 bases at J, leaving 5 bases unmatched. Per the germline V gene, CDR1 is SQVTM and CDR2 is ANQGSEA. This CDR3 region has 12 residues. As DNA, the CDR3 is TGCAGCGTTGGACCTCGGGGGGATGAGCAGTTCTTC. It codes for CSVGPRGDEQFF.

This chain connects TRBV28 to TRBJ2-7, with 9 bases aligning to TRBD2. The V segment lost 6 bases and the J segment 7 bases; nucleotides outside the gene matches: 10. The CDR3 is made up of 14 amino acids. Germline V CDR1 and CDR2: MDHEN, SYDVKM. Written as DNA, the CDR3 is TGTGCCAGCAGGGGAGCGGGAGGCCTTCGGGAGCAGTACTTC. It is translated as CASRGAGGLREQYF.

V and J are TRBV15 and TRBJ2-7; TRBD2 might be the D (6 bases). V lost 3 bases and J lost 5, with 14 bases in between. The CDR3 contains 14 residues. Germline lookup yields CDR1 LNHNV and CDR2 YYDKDF (reference sequence). The CDR3 DNA sequence: TGTGCCACCAGCAGGCTCCTGGGGGAGGACGAGCAGTACTTC. Encoded protein: CATSRLLGEDEQYF.

Details on this clone: The sample has other DNA sequences that encode this CDR3 too. In DNA form, the CDR3 reads TGTGCCACCAGCAGAGATCGTTACAGCCACGGGGAGCAGTACTTC. Its protein is CATSRDRYSHGEQYF. The chain has TRBV15 and TRBJ2-7; no clear D. The V end lost 0 bases, the J end lost 7 bases, and 16 bases lay between the germline ends. The CDR3 runs 15 residues. Germline-derived CDR1 and CDR2 are LNHNV and YYDKDF (reference sequence).

In its sample, this clone was seen a few times. The chain is built from TRBV6-5 and TRBJ1-5; D not certain. The length of the CDR3 is 13 residues. Germline values: CDR1 MNHEY, CDR2 SVGAGI. Trimming took off 4 bases at V and 4 bases at J, with 8 bases between the two ends. The CDR3 DNA reads as TGTGCCAGCAGTTCACTGGGGAATCAGCCCCAGCATTTT. Translated, it gives CASSSLGNQPQHF.